Below are 8 T cell receptor beta chains sequenced from a single sample in a study of early T cells in non-severe SARS-CoV-2 infection. TCRdb re-derived calls from the 5' RACE reads in MiXCR, one entry per CDR3 protein. The sample comprises 55,000 to 80,000 distinct CDR3 sequences, roughly 9% of which are singletons, and about an eighth rests with the top ten. Sample: whole blood, taken at baseline. The origin of the receptors is an adult who was a healthcare worker with PCR-confirmed SARS-CoV-2 infection or an uninfected control (not recorded which).

This clonotype came up a few times. The chain joins TRBV9 to TRBJ2-2; 10 bases fit TRBD1. The CDR3 covers 15 residues. After removal of 4 bases from V and 5 bases from J, the junction contained 5 bases not matched to a gene. CDR1 SGDLS and CDR2 YYNGEE come from the germline V gene. The DNA of the CDR3 is TGTGCCAGCAGCCCATGGACAGGGGGGACCGGGGAGCTGTTTTTT. Translating gives CASSPWTGGTGELFF. Drawing the rest from reference TRBV9 and TRBJ2-2, the complete variable domain is DSGVTQTPKHLITATGQRVTLRCSPRSGDLSVYWYQQSLDQGLQFLIQYYNGEERAKGNILERFSAQQFPDLHSELNLSSLELGDSALYFCASSPWTGGTGELFFGEGSRLTVL.

The chain is built from TRBV18 and TRBJ2-2; a possible D gene is TRBD2 (5 bases). This CDR3 has 14 residues. Germline CDR1 reads KGHSH; CDR2 reads LQKENI. V was clipped by 2 bases and J by 9 bases, with 13 bases between them. CDR3: CASSPDSASRELFF. The DNA of the CDR3 is TGTGCCAGCTCACCAGATAGCGCCAGCAGGGAGCTGTTTTTT.

The count of this clonotype is one. Since a much larger clone is just one base distant, this may be a read error. This chain links TRBV30 with TRBJ2-1, with D possibly TRBD2 on 6 matching bases. The germline CDR1 and CDR2 sequences are GTSNPN and SVGIG (reference sequence). The CDR3 covers 13 residues. CDR3 coding DNA: TGTGCCCGGAGTCGGGAGAATTGGAATGAGCAGTTCTTC. It encodes CARSRENWNEQFF.

This clonotype has a handful of counts. The chain links TRBV6-1 to TRBJ1-6; no reliable D call. CDR1 MNHNS and CDR2 SASEGT come from the germline V gene. CDR3 length equals 15 residues. Trimming cost V 3 bases and J 5 bases, with 11 bases left between them. The CDR3 nucleotides are TGTGCCAGCAGTGATAGAACGGCTAATAATTCACCCCTCCACTTT. It specifies CASSDRTANNSPLHF.

This clonotype was observed a handful of times. The chain joins TRBV7-9 to TRBJ1-2; 8 bases align to TRBD1. There are 15 residues in the CDR3. The germline gives CDR1 SEHNR, CDR2 FQNEAQ (reference sequence). The V and J ends lost 5 bases and 1 base, in that order; junction bases with no gene match: 6. The CDR3 region has the DNA TGTGCCAGCAGCACCCGACAGGGGATTAACTATGGCTACACCTTC. Protein product: CASSTRQGINYGYTF.

The V gene is TRBV5-1, the J gene TRBJ2-3, with TRBD2 identical over 7 bases. Germline V gene sequence: CDR1 SGHRS, CDR2 YFSETQ. V dropped 0 bases and J dropped 3; count of bases not matched to a gene: 13. This CDR3 spans 18 amino acids. CDR3 sequence (DNA): TGCGCCAGCAGCTTGGTTGGCTCTAGCGGTAGCGGAACAGATACGCAGTATTTT. Its protein is CASSLVGSSGSGTDTQYF.

This clonotype turned up a few times. The gene calls are TRBV20-1 and TRBJ2-5; 8 nucleotides line up with TRBD1. The CDR3 is 13 residues long. Germline-derived CDR1 and CDR2 are DFQATT and SNEGSKA (reference sequence). V lost 5 bases to trimming and J lost 4 bases; unmatched junction nucleotides: 6. The CDR3 bases are TGCAGTGCTGACTCAGGGGGCACAGAGACCCAGTACTTC. This translates into CSADSGGTETQYF.

The rearrangement links TRBV7-3 to TRBJ2-7, with 13 bases that match TRBD2. V lost 5 bases to trimming and J lost 2 bases; unmatched junction nucleotides: 3. CDR1 is SGHTA, CDR2 FQGTGA, per germline. The CDR3 contains 15 residues. For the CDR3, the DNA is TGTGCCAGCAGCCCGGGACTAGCGGGAACCTACGAGCAGTACTTC. Amino acid sequence: CASSPGLAGTYEQYF. Full variable domain (missing parts from reference TRBV7-3 and TRBJ2-7): GAGVSQTPSNKVTEKGKYVELRCDPISGHTALYWYRQSLGQGPEFLIYFQGTGAADDSGLPNDRFFAVRPEGSVSTLKIQRTERGDSAVYLCASSPGLAGTYEQYFGPGTRLTVT.